The source of this T cell receptor beta chain is a study of T cells in Graves' hyperthyroidism and ophthalmopathy. Authors of the study amplified TCR beta CDR3 regions from RNA transcripts. HTBI primers drove first-round RT-PCR of the TCR CDR3. From the multiplex PCR reads, TCRdb called clonotypes with MiXCR, one entry per CDR3 protein. The sample holds some 760,000 distinct CDR3 sequences; roughly 15% are singletons and the top ten take about a tenth. This clonotype was seen a handful of times. The TCR comes from a woman under 30 with Graves' hyperthyroidism. Sequenced sample: blood.

The CDR3 loop reads CASSPTMGFF. The CDR3 nucleotides read TGTGCCAGCAGCCCGACGATGGGGTTCTTC. This sequence joins TRBV7-9 and TRBJ2-1; D gene uncertain. Trimming left V 5 bases short and J 15 bases short, with 11 bases between. The CDR3 is 10 amino acids. Germline V gene sequence: CDR1 SEHNR, CDR2 FQNEAQ (reference sequence).